This TCR beta chain was obtained from a study of T cell responses to AZD1222 COVID-19 vaccine. The study, taken as a whole, reports: The study sampled repertoires only after the peak T cell response. Nearly half of spike-specific TCRs reportedly target unmutated variant regions. A mostly white British donor set with more females was recruited, and clonal diversity was possibly underestimated.

Only in-frame clones appear in the TCRdb table, and some are missing; sequencing was by immunoSEQ multiplex PCR. Recorded for this sample: about 140,000 clones. The V and J ends lost 0 bases and 1 base respectively, with 9 bases between them. The CDR3 covers 15 residues. CDR1 and CDR2 from the germline V gene are ENHRY and SYGVKD. As regards this clone: Antigen: not known.

Sequenced sample: peripheral blood. The receptor was derived from an adult in good health. This chain uses TRBV10-3 with TRBJ1-1, with D unclear. CDR3 nucleotide sequence: TGTGCCATCAGTGAGTCGGTCAGGAGGAACACTGAAGCTTTCTTT. Its protein product is CAISESVRRNTEAFF.